This T cell receptor beta chain was captured in a study of blood T cell repertoires in COVID-19. Study context: Spain, Italy and the United States supplied samples that represented acute and convalescent COVID-19. PBMCs, B-cell-depleted T cells, or T cells were the source of the cDNA or gDNA that made up the material.

Clinical history reported by participants formed the basis on which cohorts were assigned. The assay was immunoSEQ multiplex PCR, and TCRdb's table has in-frame clones only and misses some. Among about 320,000 clones listed, about 85% were seen once. Germline values: CDR1 MNHNS, CDR2 SASEGT. The CDR3 length is 17 residues. J was trimmed by 7 bases and V by 1 base; bases with no gene match: 10. The specimen was PBMCs or T cells enriched from blood (not recorded which). The receptor was isolated from a woman in her thirties who had been exposed to COVID-19. The chain links TRBV6-1 to TRBJ2-1, with TRBD2 matching 10 bases. The CDR3 sequence is CASSEVLLAGGRNEQFF. Here the CDR3 DNA reads TGTGCCAGCAGTGAAGTCCTCTTAGCGGGAGGTAGGAATGAGCAGTTCTTC.